This T cell receptor (beta chain) was found in a study of blood T cell repertoires in COVID-19. Overall study context: The United States, Italy and Spain supplied acute and convalescent COVID-19 samples.

Profiling relied on immunoSEQ multiplex PCR, and the TCRdb table lists in-frame clones only, not all of them. This sample has 98,000 or so clones, with 65% to 80% found just once. CDR3 length: 14 amino acids. Per the germline V gene, CDR1 is WSHSY and CDR2 is SAAADI. Trimming took 4 bases from V and 4 from J, leaving 11 bases between them. The source of this sequence is a woman in her thirties or forties with acute or convalescent COVID-19. The V call is TRBV10-2, the J call TRBJ1-5, with D unclear. The source material was peripheral blood. The CDR3 DNA is TGCGCCAGCAGTGCGGGATATATGAATCAGCCCCAGCATTTT. It encodes CASSAGYMNQPQHF.